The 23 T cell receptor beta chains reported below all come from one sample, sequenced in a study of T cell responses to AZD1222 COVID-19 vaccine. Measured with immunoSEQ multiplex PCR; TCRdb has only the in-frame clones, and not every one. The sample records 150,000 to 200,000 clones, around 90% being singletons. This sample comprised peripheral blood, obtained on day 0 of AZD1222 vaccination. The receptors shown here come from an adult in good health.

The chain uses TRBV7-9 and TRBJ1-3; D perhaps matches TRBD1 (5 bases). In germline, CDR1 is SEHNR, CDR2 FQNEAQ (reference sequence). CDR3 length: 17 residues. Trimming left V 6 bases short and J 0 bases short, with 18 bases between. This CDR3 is CASSSWQQEPSGNTIYF. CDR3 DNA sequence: TGTGCCAGCAGTTCCTGGCAACAGGAGCCCTCTGGAAACACCATATATTTT.

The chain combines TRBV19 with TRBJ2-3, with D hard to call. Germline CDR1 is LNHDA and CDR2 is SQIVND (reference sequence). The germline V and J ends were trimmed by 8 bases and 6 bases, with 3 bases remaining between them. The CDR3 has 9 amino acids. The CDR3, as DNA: TGTGCCAGTGGGGATACGCAGTATTTT. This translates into CASGDTQYF.

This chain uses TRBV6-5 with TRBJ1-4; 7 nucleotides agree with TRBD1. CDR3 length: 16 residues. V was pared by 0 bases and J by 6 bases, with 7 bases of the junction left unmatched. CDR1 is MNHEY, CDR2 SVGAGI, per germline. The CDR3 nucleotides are TGTGCCAGCAGTTACTCAGGCGGGACAGTGTATGAAAAACTGTTTTTT. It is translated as CASSYSGGTVYEKLFF.

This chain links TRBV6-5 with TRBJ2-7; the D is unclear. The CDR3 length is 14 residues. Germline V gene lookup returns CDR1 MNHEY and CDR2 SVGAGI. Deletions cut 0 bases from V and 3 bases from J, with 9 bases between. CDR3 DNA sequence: TGTGCCAGCAGTTACTCTCTCCAGTTCTACGAGCAGTACTTC. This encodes CASSYSLQFYEQYF.

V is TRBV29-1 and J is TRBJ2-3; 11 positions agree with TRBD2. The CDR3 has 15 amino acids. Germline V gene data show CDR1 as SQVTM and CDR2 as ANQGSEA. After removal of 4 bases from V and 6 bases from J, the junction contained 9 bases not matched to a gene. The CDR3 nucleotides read TGCAGCGTTGTAATTAGCGGGGGGGCCTCGGATACGCAGTATTTT. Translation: CSVVISGGASDTQYF.

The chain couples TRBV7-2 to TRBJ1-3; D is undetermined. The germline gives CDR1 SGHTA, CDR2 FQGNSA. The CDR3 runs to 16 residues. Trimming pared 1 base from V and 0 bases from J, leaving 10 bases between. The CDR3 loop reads CASSLVVPGSGNTIYF. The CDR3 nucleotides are TGTGCCAGCAGCTTAGTGGTACCCGGCTCTGGAAACACCATATATTTT. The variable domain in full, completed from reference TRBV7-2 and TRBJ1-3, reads GAGVSQSPSNKVTEKGKDVELRCDPISGHTALYWYRQSLGQGLEFLIYFQGNSAPDKSGLPSDRFSAERTGGSVSTLTIQRTQQEDSAVYLCASSLVVPGSGNTIYFGEGSWLTVV.

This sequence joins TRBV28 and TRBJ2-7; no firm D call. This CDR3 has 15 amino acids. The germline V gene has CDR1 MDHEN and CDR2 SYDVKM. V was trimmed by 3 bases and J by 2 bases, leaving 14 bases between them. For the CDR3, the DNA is TGTGCCAGCAGTTTTACTTGGGGTCTAACCTACGAGCAGTACTTC. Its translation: CASSFTWGLTYEQYF. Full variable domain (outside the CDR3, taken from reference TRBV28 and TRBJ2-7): DVKVTQSSRYLVKRTGEKVFLECVQDMDHENMFWYRQDPGLGLRLIYFSYDVKMKEKGDIPEGYSVSREKKERFSLILESASTNQTSMYLCASSFTWGLTYEQYFGPGTRLTVT.

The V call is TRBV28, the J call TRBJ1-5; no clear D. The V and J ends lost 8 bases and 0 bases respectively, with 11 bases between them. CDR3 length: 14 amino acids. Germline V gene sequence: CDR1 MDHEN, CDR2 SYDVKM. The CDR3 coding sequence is TGTGCCAGCCGAGGATCAAATAGCAATCAGCCCCAGCATTTT. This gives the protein CASRGSNSNQPQHF.

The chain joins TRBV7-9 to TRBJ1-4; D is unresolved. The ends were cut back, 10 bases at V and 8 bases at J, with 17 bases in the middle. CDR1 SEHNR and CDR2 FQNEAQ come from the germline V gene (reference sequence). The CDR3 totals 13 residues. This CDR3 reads CATEGARREKLFF. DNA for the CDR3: TGTGCCACTGAGGGAGCCAGGCGGGAAAAACTGTTTTTT.

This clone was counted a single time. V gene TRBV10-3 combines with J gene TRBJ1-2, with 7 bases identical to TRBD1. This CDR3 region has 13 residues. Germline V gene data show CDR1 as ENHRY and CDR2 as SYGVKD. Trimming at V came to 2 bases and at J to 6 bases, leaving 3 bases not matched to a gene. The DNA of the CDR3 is TGTGCCATCAGTGAGCGCACAGGGGATGGCTACACCTTC. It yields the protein CAISERTGDGYTF.

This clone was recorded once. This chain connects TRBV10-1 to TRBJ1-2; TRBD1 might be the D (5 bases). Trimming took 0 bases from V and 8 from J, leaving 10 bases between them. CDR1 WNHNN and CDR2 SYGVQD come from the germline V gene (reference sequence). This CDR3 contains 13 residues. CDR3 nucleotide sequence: TGCGCCAGCAGTGAGTCGGGGACGTCCGGCTACACCTTC. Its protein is CASSESGTSGYTF.

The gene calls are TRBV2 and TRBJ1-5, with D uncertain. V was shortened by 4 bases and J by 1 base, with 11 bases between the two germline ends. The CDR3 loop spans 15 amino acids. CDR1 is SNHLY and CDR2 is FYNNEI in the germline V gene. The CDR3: CASSGGGESNQPQHF. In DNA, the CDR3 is TGTGCCAGCAGTGGGGGTGGGGAGAGCAATCAGCCCCAGCATTTT.

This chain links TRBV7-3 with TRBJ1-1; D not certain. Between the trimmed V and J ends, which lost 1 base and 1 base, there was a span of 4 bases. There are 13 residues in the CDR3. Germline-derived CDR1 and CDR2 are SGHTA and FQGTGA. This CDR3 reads CASSLRWNTEAFF. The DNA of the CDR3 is TGTGCCAGCAGCTTAAGGTGGAACACTGAAGCTTTCTTT.

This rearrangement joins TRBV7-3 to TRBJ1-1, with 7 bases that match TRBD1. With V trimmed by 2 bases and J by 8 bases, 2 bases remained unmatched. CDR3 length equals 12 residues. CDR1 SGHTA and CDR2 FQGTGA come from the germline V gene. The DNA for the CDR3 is TGTGCCAGCAGCTTAGGGACAGTCGAAGCTTTCTTT. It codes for CASSLGTVEAFF.

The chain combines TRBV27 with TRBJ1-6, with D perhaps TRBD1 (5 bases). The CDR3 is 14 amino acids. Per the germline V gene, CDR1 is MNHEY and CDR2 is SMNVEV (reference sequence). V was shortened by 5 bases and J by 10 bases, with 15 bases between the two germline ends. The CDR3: CASSLRVGFSPLHF. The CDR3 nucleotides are TGTGCCAGCAGTCTCAGGGTCGGGTTCTCACCCCTCCACTTT.

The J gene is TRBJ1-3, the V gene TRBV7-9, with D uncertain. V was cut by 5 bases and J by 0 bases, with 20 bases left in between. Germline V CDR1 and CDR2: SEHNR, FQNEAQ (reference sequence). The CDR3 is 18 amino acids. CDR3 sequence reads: CASSPGAPGGSSGNTIYF. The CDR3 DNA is TGTGCCAGCAGCCCCGGTGCCCCGGGTGGGTCCTCTGGAAACACCATATATTTT.

CDR3 DNA sequence: TGTGCCAGCAGTTTAGGAAACGAGCAGTACTTC. It codes for CASSLGNEQYF. The rearrangement joins TRBV28 to TRBJ2-7; D not certain. There are 11 residues in the CDR3. The germline V gene encodes CDR1 MDHEN and CDR2 SYDVKM. Between the trimmed V and J ends, which lost 2 bases and 5 bases, there was a span of 4 bases.

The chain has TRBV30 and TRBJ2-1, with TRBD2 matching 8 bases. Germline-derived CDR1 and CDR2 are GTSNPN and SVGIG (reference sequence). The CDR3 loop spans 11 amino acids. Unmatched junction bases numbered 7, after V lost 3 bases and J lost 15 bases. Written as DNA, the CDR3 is TGTGCCTGGAGCGGCGGGGGGTCTCCGTTCTTC. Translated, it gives CAWSGGGSPFF.

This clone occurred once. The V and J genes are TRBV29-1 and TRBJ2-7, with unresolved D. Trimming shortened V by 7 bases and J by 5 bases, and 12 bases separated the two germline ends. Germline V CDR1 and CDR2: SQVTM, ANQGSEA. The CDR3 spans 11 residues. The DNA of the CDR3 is TGCAGCGCCCTCCTCGCCAACGAGCAGTACTTC. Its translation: CSALLANEQYF.

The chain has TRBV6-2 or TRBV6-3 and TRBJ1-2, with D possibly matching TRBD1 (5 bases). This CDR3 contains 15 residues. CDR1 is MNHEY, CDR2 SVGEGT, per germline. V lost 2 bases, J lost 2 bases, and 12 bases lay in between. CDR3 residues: CASSYIAGLNYGYTF. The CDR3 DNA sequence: TGTGCCAGCAGTTACATCGCAGGGCTAAACTATGGCTACACCTTC.

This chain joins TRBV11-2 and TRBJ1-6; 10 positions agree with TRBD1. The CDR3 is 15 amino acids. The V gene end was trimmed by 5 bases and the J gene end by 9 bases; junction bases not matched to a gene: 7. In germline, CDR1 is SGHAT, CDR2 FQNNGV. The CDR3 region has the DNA TGTGCCAGCAGCGGACGGACAGGGGGGGGTTCACCCCTCCACTTT. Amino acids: CASSGRTGGGSPLHF.

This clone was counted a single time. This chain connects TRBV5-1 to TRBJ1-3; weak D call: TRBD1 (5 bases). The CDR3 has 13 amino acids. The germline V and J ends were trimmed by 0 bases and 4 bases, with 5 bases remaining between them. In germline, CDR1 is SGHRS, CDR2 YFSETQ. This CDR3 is CASSLGQGNTIYF. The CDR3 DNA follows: TGCGCCAGCAGCTTGGGACAGGGAAACACCATATATTTT.

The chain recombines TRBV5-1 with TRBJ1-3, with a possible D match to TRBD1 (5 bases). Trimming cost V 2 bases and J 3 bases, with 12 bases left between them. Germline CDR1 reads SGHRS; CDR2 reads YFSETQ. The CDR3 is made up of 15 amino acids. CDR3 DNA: TGCGCCAGCAGCTTAGGGACCAAAAGTGGAAACACCATATATTTT. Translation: CASSLGTKSGNTIYF.